The 21 T cell receptor beta chains listed next were all sequenced from one sample in a study of T cells after yellow fever vaccination. TCRdb recomputed calls from the 5' RACE reads with MiXCR, one row per CDR3 protein. This sample has 100,000 to 150,000 distinct CDR3 sequences, with 7.5% to 10% found just once. This specimen consisted of CD8+ T cells sorted from PBMCs, obtained on the day of the yellow fever booster vaccination. The receptors here all came from a young man who received the YFV17D yellow fever vaccine.

The table lists this clonotype with a few counts. The CDR3 loop reads CASSLRLAGLGETQYF. DNA of the CDR3: TGTGCCAGCAGCTTGCGATTAGCGGGGCTCGGGGAGACCCAGTACTTC. The chain combines TRBV7-8 with TRBJ2-5; 8 bases agree with TRBD2. CDR1 SGHVS and CDR2 FQNEAQ come from the germline V gene. This CDR3 region has 16 residues. With 3 bases clipped from V and 5 bases from J, the junction kept 11 bases outside the gene matches. Variable domain in full (rest from reference TRBV7-8 and TRBJ2-5): GAGVSQSPRYKVAKRGQDVALRCDPISGHVSLFWYQQALGQGPEFLTYFQNEAQLDKSGLPSDRFFAERPEGSVSTLKIQRTQQEDSAVYLCASSLRLAGLGETQYFGPGTRLLVL.

This chain uses TRBV18 with TRBJ2-1; TRBD2 matches 11 bases. This CDR3 has 14 amino acids. J was trimmed by 7 bases and V by 3 bases; bases with no gene match: 2. Germline CDR1 reads KGHSH; CDR2 reads LQKENI. The CDR3 is CASSPLAGGNEQFF. CDR3 DNA sequence: TGTGCCAGCTCACCCTTAGCGGGGGGGAATGAGCAGTTCTTC. Looking up the rest from reference TRBV18 and TRBJ2-1 gives the full variable domain: NAGVMQNPRHLVRRRGQEARLRCSPMKGHSHVYWYRQLPEEGLKFMVYLQKENIIDESGMPKERFSAEFPKEGPSILRIQQVVRGDSAAYFCASSPLAGGNEQFFGPGTRLTVL.

This clonotype was seen only a few times. V gene TRBV15 combines with J gene TRBJ2-5; 11 positions agree with TRBD2. V trimming: 0 bases; J trimming: 3 bases; junction bases outside the gene matches: 12. This CDR3 is built from 19 residues. Per the germline V gene, CDR1 is LNHNV and CDR2 is YYDKDF (reference sequence). This chain's CDR3 is CATSRDPPLSSGGEETQYF. DNA of the CDR3: TGTGCCACCAGCAGAGATCCCCCGTTGAGTAGCGGGGGGGAAGAGACCCAGTACTTC.

This chain connects TRBV6-1 to TRBJ1-1, with TRBD1 as a possible D gene (5 bases). The germline V gene encodes CDR1 MNHNS and CDR2 SASEGT. Trimming shortened V by 5 bases and J by 10 bases, and 14 bases separated the two germline ends. This CDR3 is 12 amino acids long. CDR3 sequence: CASSSQGLGAFF. CDR3 nucleotide sequence: TGTGCCAGCAGTTCGCAGGGTCTGGGAGCTTTCTTT.

This clonotype was counted a few times. The J gene is TRBJ1-2, the V gene TRBV30, with D uncertain. Germline CDR1 and CDR2: GTSNPN and SVGIG (reference sequence). V shed 1 base and J shed 7 bases, with 7 bases lying between them. CDR3 length: 11 residues. In nucleotides, the CDR3 is TGTGCCTGGAGTGCCGCGGGTGGCTACACCTTC. Translating it yields CAWSAAGGYTF.

This clonotype occurred many times. The V and J genes are TRBV5-6 and TRBJ2-3; TRBD1 agrees at 7 bases. There are 16 residues in the CDR3. The V segment lost 3 bases and the J segment 0 bases; nucleotides outside the gene matches: 7. Germline values: CDR1 SGHDT, CDR2 YYEEEE. CDR3 DNA sequence: TGTGCCAGCAGCTCGACAGGGTCCTCTAGCACAGATACGCAGTATTTT. Its protein is CASSSTGSSSTDTQYF.

In this sample, this clonotype turned up many times. V gene TRBV7-2 combines with J gene TRBJ2-5; 7 bases are shared with TRBD2. There are 13 residues in the CDR3. Germline CDR1 is SGHTA and CDR2 is FQGNSA. J gave up 5 bases and V 3 bases, and 3 bases lay outside the gene matches. This CDR3 reads CASSFGDYETQYF. CDR3 DNA sequence: TGTGCCAGCAGCTTCGGGGACTACGAGACCCAGTACTTC.

The J gene is TRBJ2-1, the V gene TRBV11-1; tentative D call: TRBD1 (6 bases). Germline CDR1 and CDR2: SGHAT and FQDESV (reference sequence). The CDR3 spans 13 residues. V dropped 8 bases and J dropped 5 bases, with 13 bases sitting between them. The CDR3 DNA sequence: TGTGCCAGCGAGGGACATACCAACAATGAGCAGTTCTTC. Protein sequence: CASEGHTNNEQFF.

This clonotype has a count of ten or more. The CDR3 DNA follows: TGTGCCAGCAGTGAGCACAGGGGAAACTACGAGCAGTACTTC. Translation gives CASSEHRGNYEQYF. This chain joins TRBV6-5 and TRBJ2-7; 7 bases are shared with TRBD1. V gave up 5 bases and J gave up 3 bases; unmatched junction bases: 7. This CDR3 is built from 14 residues. Germline V gives CDR1 MNHEY, CDR2 SVGAGI.

Ten or more counts support this clonotype. This sequence joins TRBV6-5 and TRBJ1-2; the D gene is possibly TRBD1 (5 bases). CDR1 is MNHEY and CDR2 is SVGAGI in the germline V gene. The length of the CDR3 is 14 residues. V lost 0 bases, J lost 6 bases, and 11 bases lay in between. As DNA, the CDR3 is TGTGCCAGCAGTTACTCGGGGGGGTCAAATGGCTACACCTTC. This codes for CASSYSGGSNGYTF.

CDR3 sequence: CASSRSGGLNTGELFF. As DNA, the CDR3 is TGTGCCAGCAGCCGTAGCGGGGGGTTGAACACCGGGGAGCTGTTTTTT. The gene calls are TRBV7-9 and TRBJ2-2; 10 nucleotides line up with TRBD2. Germline V lookup: CDR1 SEHNR, CDR2 FQNEAQ (reference sequence). Germline trimming cut 5 bases from V and 1 base from J; bases unmatched to any gene: 4. The CDR3 has 16 amino acids.

This clonotype was found a few times. The rearrangement uses TRBV30 and TRBJ2-7, with a possible D match to TRBD1 (5 bases). V lost 2 bases and J 5 bases, leaving 13 bases between the germline ends. Germline CDR1 is GTSNPN and CDR2 is SVGIG (reference sequence). The CDR3 loop spans 13 amino acids. The CDR3 protein is CAWSHQGINEQYF. CDR3 DNA sequence: TGTGCCTGGAGTCACCAGGGAATCAACGAGCAGTACTTC.

This chain joins TRBV5-1 and TRBJ1-2; TRBD1 is a possible D gene (6 bases). V was clipped by 2 bases and J by 6 bases, with 17 bases between them. Per germline, CDR1 SGHRS and CDR2 YFSETQ. CDR3 length: 15 residues. The CDR3 sequence is CASSFLNTGPDGYTF. CDR3 DNA: TGCGCCAGCAGCTTCTTAAATACAGGGCCGGATGGCTACACCTTC.

This clonotype was detected many times. This chain joins TRBV6-4 and TRBJ2-3; 7 bases match TRBD2. Germline CDR1 reads MRHNA; CDR2 reads SNTAGT. This CDR3 contains 15 residues. With V trimmed by 2 bases and J by 2 bases, 4 bases remained unmatched. The DNA for the CDR3 is TGTGCCAGCAGTGACGGGGGGGGGACCACAGATACGCAGTATTTT. It specifies CASSDGGGTTDTQYF.

The rearrangement links TRBV12-3 or TRBV12-4 to TRBJ2-1, with 12 bases aligning to TRBD1. Trimming removed 5 bases from V and 4 bases from J; junction bases left unmatched: 12. CDR3 length: 18 residues. The CDR3 region is CASSPGQGAPRKYNEQFF. CDR3 nucleotide sequence: TGTGCCAGCAGTCCGGGACAGGGGGCACCGAGGAAATACAATGAGCAGTTCTTC.

This chain uses TRBV7-3 with TRBJ2-3; tentatively, D is TRBD2 (6 bases). This CDR3 is 14 amino acids long. Per the germline V gene, CDR1 is SGHTA and CDR2 is FQGTGA. Trimming removed 5 bases at V and 4 bases at J, with 13 bases between. CDR3 DNA sequence: TGTGCCAGCAGCCCTCACGGAGGGGCAGATACGCAGTATTTT. Its translation is CASSPHGGADTQYF.

V gene TRBV5-1 combines with J gene TRBJ1-1; D ambiguous. The length of the CDR3 is 17 residues. Germline assignment: CDR1 SGHRS and CDR2 YFSETQ. Trimming left V 0 bases short and J 6 bases short, with 21 bases between. CDR3: CASSLDGLGELTSEAFF. The CDR3 DNA sequence: TGCGCCAGCAGCTTGGATGGTCTGGGCGAGTTAACCTCTGAAGCTTTCTTT. Using reference TRBV5-1 and TRBJ1-1 for the parts outside the CDR3, the full variable domain is KAGVTQTPRYLIKTRGQQVTLSCSPISGHRSVSWYQQTPGQGLQFLFEYFSETQRNKGNFPGRFSGRQFSNSRSEMNVSTLELGDSALYLCASSLDGLGELTSEAFFGQGTRLTVV.

This clonotype is termed medium-sized. V and J are TRBV5-1 and TRBJ1-5; possible D gene TRBD1, 5 bases. The V end lost 2 bases, the J end lost 1 base, and 10 bases lay between the germline ends. CDR1 SGHRS and CDR2 YFSETQ come from the germline V gene. The CDR3 is 15 residues long. CDR3 nucleotide sequence: TGCGCCAGCAGCTTTACAGGCTCGAGCAATCAGCCCCAGCATTTT. It yields the protein CASSFTGSSNQPQHF. The full variable domain, with the rest looked up from reference TRBV5-1 and TRBJ1-5, is KAGVTQTPRYLIKTRGQQVTLSCSPISGHRSVSWYQQTPGQGLQFLFEYFSETQRNKGNFPGRFSGRQFSNSRSEMNVSTLELGDSALYLCASSFTGSSNQPQHFGDGTRLSIL.

The chain has TRBV12-3 or TRBV12-4 and TRBJ2-7; D may be TRBD2 (5 bases). This CDR3 is built from 13 residues. Trimming left V 4 bases short and J 7 bases short, with 14 bases between. The CDR3 sequence: CASSSGVLREQYF. CDR3 bases: TGTGCCAGCAGTTCCGGGGTCCTGAGGGAGCAGTACTTC.

V is TRBV20-1 and J is TRBJ2-7; the D gene could be TRBD1 or TRBD2 (5 bases each). V was clipped by 4 bases and J by 9 bases, with 25 bases between them. The germline CDR1 and CDR2 sequences are DFQATT and SNEGSKA (reference sequence). This CDR3 is built from 15 residues. CDR3 coding DNA: TGCAGTGCTAACCCCCGGGGCAGGGATCGGCTAGGGCAGTACTTC. It translates to CSANPRGRDRLGQYF.

This clonotype was observed a handful of times. The rearrangement joins TRBV10-2 to TRBJ2-7, with D possibly being TRBD1 or TRBD2 (5 bases each). Germline V CDR1 and CDR2: WSHSY, SAAADI. V lost 0 bases and J 6 bases, leaving 6 bases between the germline ends. There are 12 residues in the CDR3. DNA for the CDR3: TGCGCCAGCAGTGAGTCCGGGGCCGAGCAGTACTTC. It translates to CASSESGAEQYF.